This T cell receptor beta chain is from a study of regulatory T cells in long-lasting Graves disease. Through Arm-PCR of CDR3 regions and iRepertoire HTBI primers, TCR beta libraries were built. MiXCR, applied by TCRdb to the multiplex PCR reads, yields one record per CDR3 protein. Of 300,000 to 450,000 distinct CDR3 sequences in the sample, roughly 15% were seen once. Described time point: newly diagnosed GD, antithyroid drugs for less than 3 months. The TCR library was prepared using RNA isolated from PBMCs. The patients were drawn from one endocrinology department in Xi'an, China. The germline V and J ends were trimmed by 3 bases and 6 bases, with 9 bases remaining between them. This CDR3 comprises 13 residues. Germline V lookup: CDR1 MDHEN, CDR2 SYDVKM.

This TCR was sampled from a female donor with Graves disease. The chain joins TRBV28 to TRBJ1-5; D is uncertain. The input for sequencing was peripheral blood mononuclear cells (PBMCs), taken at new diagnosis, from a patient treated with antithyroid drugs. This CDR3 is CASSLQSGQPQHF. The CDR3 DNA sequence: TGTGCCAGCAGTTTGCAAAGTGGTCAGCCCCAGCATTTT.